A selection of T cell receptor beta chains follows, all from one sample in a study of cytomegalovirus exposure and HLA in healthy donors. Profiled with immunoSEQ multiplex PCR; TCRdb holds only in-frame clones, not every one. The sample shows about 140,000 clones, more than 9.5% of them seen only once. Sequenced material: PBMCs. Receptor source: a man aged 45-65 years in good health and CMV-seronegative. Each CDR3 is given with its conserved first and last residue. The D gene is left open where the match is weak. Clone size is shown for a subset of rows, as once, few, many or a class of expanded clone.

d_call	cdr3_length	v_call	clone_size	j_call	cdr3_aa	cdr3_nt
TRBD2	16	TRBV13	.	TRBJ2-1	CASSSLPGGPRNEQFF	TGTGCCAGCAGCTCCCTTCCGGGGGGGCCGAGGAATGAGCAGTTCTTC
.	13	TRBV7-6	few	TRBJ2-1	CASSPAADNEQFF	TGTGCCAGCAGCCCAGCCGCGGACAATGAGCAGTTCTTC
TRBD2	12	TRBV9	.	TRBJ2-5	CASSGGGETQYF	TGTGCCAGCAGCGGCGGGGGGGAGACCCAGTACTTC
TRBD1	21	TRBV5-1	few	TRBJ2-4	CASSFATPGTGGNGAKNIQYF	TGCGCCAGCAGCTTCGCCACACCCGGGACAGGGGGCAATGGAGCCAAAAACATTCAGTACTTC
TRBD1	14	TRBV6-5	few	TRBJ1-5	CASSWTGDNQPQHF	TGTGCCAGCAGCTGGACAGGGGACAATCAGCCCCAGCATTTT
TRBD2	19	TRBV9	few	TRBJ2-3	CASSVGGAGGPWGGDTQYF	TGTGCCAGCAGCGTAGGGGGAGCGGGGGGGCCCTGGGGAGGAGATACGCAGTATTTT
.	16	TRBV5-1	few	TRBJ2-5	CASSLAAASDQETQYF	TGCGCCAGCAGCTTGGCCGCGGCCTCGGACCAAGAGACCCAGTACTTC
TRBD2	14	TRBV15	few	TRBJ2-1	CATSARTSGNEQFF	TGTGCCACCAGCGCCCGGACTAGCGGGAATGAGCAGTTCTTC
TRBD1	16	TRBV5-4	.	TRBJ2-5	CASSPPPTGGRETQYF	TGTGCCAGCAGCCCCCCCCCGACAGGGGGTCGGGAGACCCAGTACTTC
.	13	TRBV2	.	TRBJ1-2	CASSVEGSSGYTF	TGTGCCAGCAGTGTAGAGGGTAGCAGTGGCTACACCTTC
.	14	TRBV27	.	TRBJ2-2	CASSSGAVIGELFF	TGTGCCAGCAGCTCGGGAGCGGTTATCGGGGAGCTGTTTTTT
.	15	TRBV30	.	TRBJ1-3	CAWSPIPGAGNTIYF	TGTGCCTGGAGTCCGATCCCAGGGGCCGGAAACACCATATATTTT
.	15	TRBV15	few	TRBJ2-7	CATSREGQHSYEQYF	TGTGCCACCAGCAGAGAGGGCCAGCATTCCTACGAGCAGTACTTC
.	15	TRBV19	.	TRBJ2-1	CASSIDRGIYNEQFF	TGTGCCAGTAGTATAGACAGGGGCATCTACAATGAGCAGTTCTTC
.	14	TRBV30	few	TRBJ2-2	CAWSRRGRTGELFF	TGTGCCTGGAGTCGGAGGGGCCGGACCGGGGAGCTGTTTTTT
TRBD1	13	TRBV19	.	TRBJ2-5	CASRTTGEETQYF	TGTGCCAGTAGGACGACAGGGGAAGAGACCCAGTACTTC
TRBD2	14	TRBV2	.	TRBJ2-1	CASRLAGGANEQFF	TGTGCCAGCCGACTAGCGGGAGGAGCAAATGAGCAGTTCTTC
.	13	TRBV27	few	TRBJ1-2	CASTVRPDYGYTF	TGTGCCAGCACCGTGCGGCCGGATTATGGCTACACCTTC
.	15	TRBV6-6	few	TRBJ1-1	CASSYSGQGNTEAFF	TGTGCCAGCAGTTACTCGGGGCAGGGTAACACTGAAGCTTTCTTT
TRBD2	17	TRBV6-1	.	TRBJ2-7	CASSGPLAGGLGYEQYF	TGTGCCAGCAGTGGACCCCTAGCGGGGGGGCTGGGCTACGAGCAGTACTTC
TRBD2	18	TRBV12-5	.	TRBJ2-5	CASGLVRDGTTGQETQYF	TGTGCTAGTGGTTTGGTAAGGGATGGGACTACGGGGCAAGAGACCCAGTACTTC
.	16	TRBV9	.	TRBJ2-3	CASTAGGSGYPGTQYF	TGTGCCAGCACCGCTGGGGGGAGCGGCTATCCGGGGACGCAGTATTTT
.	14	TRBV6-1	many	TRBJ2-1	CASSDLPLYNEQFF	TGTGCCAGCAGTGATCTGCCACTGTACAATGAGCAGTTCTTC
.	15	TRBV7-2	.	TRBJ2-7	CASSFTGWGPYEQYF	TGTGCCAGCAGCTTTACAGGGTGGGGGCCCTACGAGCAGTACTTC
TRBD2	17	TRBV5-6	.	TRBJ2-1	CASSLFRGQRDYNEQFF	TGTGCCAGCAGCTTGTTCCGGGGCCAGCGGGACTACAATGAGCAGTTCTTC
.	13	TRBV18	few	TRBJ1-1	CASSPGGNTEAFF	TGTGCCAGCTCACCGGGGGGGAACACTGAAGCTTTCTTT
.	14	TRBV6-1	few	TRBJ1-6	CASSEQIYNSPLHF	TGTGCCAGCAGTGAGCAGATCTATAATTCACCCCTCCACTTT
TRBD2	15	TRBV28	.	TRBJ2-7	CASILRAGGPSEQYF	TGTGCCAGCATCTTAAGGGCGGGAGGGCCCTCCGAGCAGTACTTC
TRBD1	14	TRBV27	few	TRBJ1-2	CASNPGTARYGYTF	TGTGCCAGCAACCCCGGGACAGCCCGATATGGCTACACCTTC
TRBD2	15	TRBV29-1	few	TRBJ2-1	CSVYSGTRAYNEQFF	TGCAGCGTTTACTCCGGGACTAGAGCTTACAATGAGCAGTTCTTC
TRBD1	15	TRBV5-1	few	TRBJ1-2	CASSPRDRGNYGYTF	TGCGCCAGCAGCCCCCGGGACAGAGGGAACTATGGCTACACCTTC
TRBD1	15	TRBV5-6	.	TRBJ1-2	CASSLFQEQGYGYTF	TGTGCCAGCAGCTTGTTTCAAGAACAGGGGTATGGCTACACCTTC
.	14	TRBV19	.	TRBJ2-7	CASSISGGVYEQYF	TGTGCCAGTAGTATATCGGGGGGCGTATACGAGCAGTACTTC
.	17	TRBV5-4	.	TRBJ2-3	CASSLGGPQGGSDTQYF	TGTGCCAGCAGCTTGGGAGGCCCGCAGGGGGGATCAGATACGCAGTATTTT
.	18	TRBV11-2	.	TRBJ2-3	CASSLERMASSSTDTQYF	TGTGCCAGCAGCTTAGAAAGGATGGCTAGCAGTAGCACAGATACGCAGTATTTT
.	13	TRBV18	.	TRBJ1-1	CASSPNRNTEAFF	TGTGCCAGCTCACCAAACAGGAACACTGAAGCTTTCTTT
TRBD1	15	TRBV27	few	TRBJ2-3	CASIWRGRGQDTQYF	TGTGCCAGCATTTGGAGGGGCAGGGGGCAAGATACGCAGTATTTT
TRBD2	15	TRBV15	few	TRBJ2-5	CATSTLLTSVETQYF	TGTGCCACCAGCACTTTACTGACTAGCGTGGAGACCCAGTACTTC
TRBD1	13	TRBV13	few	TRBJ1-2	CASSSAGGGGYTF	TGTGCCAGCAGCTCGGCAGGGGGAGGTGGCTACACCTTC
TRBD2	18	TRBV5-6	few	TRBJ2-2	CASSFQAGWTSFTGELFF	TGTGCCAGCAGCTTTCAAGCTGGATGGACTAGTTTTACCGGGGAGCTGTTTTTT
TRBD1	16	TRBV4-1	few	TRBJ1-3	CASSRDRGPGGNTIYF	TGCGCCAGCAGCCGGGACAGGGGGCCGGGAGGAAACACCATATATTTT
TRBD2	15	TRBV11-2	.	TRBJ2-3	CASSLPLGGTDTQYF	TGTGCCAGCAGCTTGCCCCTGGGAGGGACAGATACGCAGTATTTT
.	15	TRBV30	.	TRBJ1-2	CAWTQRGQSVGGYTF	TGTGCCTGGACCCAACGAGGGCAGTCTGTAGGTGGCTACACCTTC
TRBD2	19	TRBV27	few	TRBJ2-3	CASTPLLAGGPKRTDTQYF	TGTGCCAGCACCCCATTACTAGCGGGAGGGCCAAAACGCACAGATACGCAGTATTTT
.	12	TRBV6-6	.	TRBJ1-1	CASTPEDQRAFF	TGTGCCAGCACCCCGGAGGACCAACGCGCTTTCTTT
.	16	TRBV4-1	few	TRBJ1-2	CASSHDPREVGYGYTF	TGCGCCAGCAGCCACGACCCAAGGGAGGTCGGCTATGGCTACACCTTC
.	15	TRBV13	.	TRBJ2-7	CASSPGSGSSYEQYF	TGTGCCAGCAGCCCGGGGTCGGGGAGCTCCTACGAGCAGTACTTC